The entry below gives a single T cell receptor beta chain sequence along with its context. The target antigen is unknown. The CDR3 extends over 14 amino acids. V was pared by 8 bases and J by 0 bases, with 10 bases between. Per the germline V gene, CDR1 is MNHEY and CDR2 is SVGAGI. Donors were drawn from the approximately 120-subject validation cohort, separate from the roughly 610-subject first cohort. This sample is part of a study of cytomegalovirus exposure and HLA in healthy donors. Study in general: Per a later analysis, the roughly 700 first-cohort and more than 100 validation repertoires shared one platform.

TCRdb keeps only in-frame clones here, not all; method: immunoSEQ multiplex PCR. There are fewer than 85,000 clones in the sample; roughly 95% occur only once, and under 1.5% lies in the top ten. Study outcomes and limitations: There were 150 to 200 TCR beta chains listed as cytomegalovirus-associated. Per published reports, the classifier diagnosed cytomegalovirus status with high specificity and sensitivity.

The sequencing input was PBMCs. This receptor was obtained from a woman in her late teens or twenties in good health and CMV-seronegative. This chain uses TRBV6-5 with TRBJ1-4; weak D call: TRBD1 (5 bases). The CDR3 loop is CASRGGATNEKLFF. CDR3 sequence (DNA): TGTGCCAGCCGGGGGGGGGCAACTAATGAAAAACTGTTTTTT.